This T cell receptor beta chain was profiled in a study of CD8 T cells in ankylosing spondylitis. TCRdb used MiXCR to reprocess the 5' RACE reads, holding one entry per CDR3 protein. Here the sample spans about 800,000 distinct CDR3 sequences, 10% to 15% being singletons. Looked up from germline, CDR1 is SGDLS and CDR2 is YYNGEE. This CDR3 contains 16 residues. V dropped 0 bases and J dropped 2; count of bases not matched to a gene: 4. In its sample, this clonotype was seen a few times. Its antigen is as yet unknown. The study, taken as a whole, reports: A motif of 8 or 9 highly homologous TCR beta variants was seen as apparently characteristic of ankylosing spondylitis blood.

This rearrangement joins TRBV9 to TRBJ2-3; TRBD2 matches at 9 bases. The source of this sequence is a male donor with ankylosing spondylitis. The source material was blood, either unsorted or a sorted T cell fraction (not recorded which). CDR3 nucleotide sequence: TGTGCCAGCAGCGTAGGACTAGCGGACTCCACAGATACGCAGTATTTT. Protein product: CASSVGLADSTDTQYF.